A selection of T cell receptor beta chains follows, all from one sample in a study of blood T cell repertoires in COVID-19. TCRdb's table, derived via immunoSEQ multiplex PCR, lists solely in-frame clones and lacks some. The profile covers about 90,000 clones, with roughly nine tenths appearing a single time and 1.8% taken by the ten largest. The sequenced sample consisted of peripheral blood. All receptors derive from a human donor with active COVID-19. The donor label of this sample is uncertain. CDR3s include the opening cysteine and the closing phenylalanine or tryptophan. Each record gives: D gene, clone size, J gene, V gene, CDR3 DNA, CDR3 protein. The D gene is left open where the match is weak. Where a row states a size, it is once, few, many or the class of an expanded clone; other rows omit it.

d_gene: -; abundance: -; j_gene: TRBJ1-2; v_gene: TRBV5-4; CDR3nt: TGTGCCAGCAGCTCATCGGGCGGGGGATACTATGGCTACACCTTC; CDR3aa: CASSSSGGGYYGYTF
d_gene: TRBD1; abundance: -; j_gene: TRBJ1-1; v_gene: TRBV5-4; CDR3nt: TGTGCCAGCAGCCCAACGGGACAGTTGTTCACTGAAGCTTTCTTT; CDR3aa: CASSPTGQLFTEAFF
d_gene: TRBD2; abundance: -; j_gene: TRBJ2-1; v_gene: TRBV5-4; CDR3nt: TGTGCCAGCAGCTTGGCGGGACTAGACTCCTACAATGAGCAGTTCTTC; CDR3aa: CASSLAGLDSYNEQFF
d_gene: -; abundance: -; j_gene: TRBJ1-1; v_gene: TRBV7-3; CDR3nt: TGTGCCAGCAGCTTAAATGCCGGGGGGCGTGAAGGGACTGAAGCTTTCTTT; CDR3aa: CASSLNAGGREGTEAFF
d_gene: TRBD2; abundance: -; j_gene: TRBJ2-5; v_gene: TRBV6-4; CDR3nt: TGTGCCAGCAGTCTACTAGCGGGGGAAGGGGAGACCCAGTACTTC; CDR3aa: CASSLLAGEGETQYF
d_gene: TRBD1; abundance: -; j_gene: TRBJ2-1; v_gene: TRBV10-3; CDR3nt: TGTGCCATCAGGGGACAGGCCGGCTACAATGAGCAGTTCTTC; CDR3aa: CAIRGQAGYNEQFF
d_gene: -; abundance: -; j_gene: TRBJ2-1; v_gene: TRBV12-3/TRBV12-4; CDR3nt: TGTGCCAGCAGCCTCTCTCACAGGGATGAGCAGTTCTTC; CDR3aa: CASSLSHRDEQFF
d_gene: -; abundance: -; j_gene: TRBJ2-1; v_gene: TRBV6-5; CDR3nt: TGTGCCAGCATGGGGGGGGCGGGGAAGCAGTTCTTC; CDR3aa: CASMGGAGKQFF
d_gene: -; abundance: -; j_gene: TRBJ2-7; v_gene: TRBV23-1; CDR3nt: TGCGCCAGCAGTCACAAGGCCCCCTCGGGAAGCGACGAGCAGTACTTC; CDR3aa: CASSHKAPSGSDEQYF
d_gene: TRBD2; abundance: -; j_gene: TRBJ2-3; v_gene: TRBV19; CDR3nt: TGTGCCAGTAGTATAGCGTCCGCGGGGGGGACAGATACGCAGTATTTT; CDR3aa: CASSIASAGGTDTQYF
d_gene: -; abundance: -; j_gene: TRBJ1-2; v_gene: TRBV4-3; CDR3nt: TGCGCCAGCAGCCAAGATCGCAGAACTAACTATGGCTACACCTTC; CDR3aa: CASSQDRRTNYGYTF
d_gene: -; abundance: many; j_gene: TRBJ1-2; v_gene: TRBV5-4; CDR3nt: TGTGCCAGCAGCTTGGGAGAATGGGGGGGCTTTTATGGCTACACCTTC; CDR3aa: CASSLGEWGGFYGYTF
d_gene: -; abundance: -; j_gene: TRBJ1-4; v_gene: TRBV5-1; CDR3nt: TGCGCCAGCAGCTTGGCCCCAGCTAATGAAAAACTGTTTTTT; CDR3aa: CASSLAPANEKLFF
d_gene: TRBD1; abundance: once; j_gene: TRBJ1-6; v_gene: TRBV7-2; CDR3nt: TGTGCCAGCAGCCTCCGGGACAGTCCCTTTAATTCACCCCTCCACTTT; CDR3aa: CASSLRDSPFNSPLHF
d_gene: -; abundance: -; j_gene: TRBJ1-1; v_gene: TRBV14; CDR3nt: TGTGCCAGCAGCCAAGGGGATGACAGCTGGAACACTGAAGCTTTCTTT; CDR3aa: CASSQGDDSWNTEAFF
d_gene: -; abundance: few; j_gene: TRBJ1-6; v_gene: TRBV7-8; CDR3nt: TGTGCCAGCAGCAAAACCAGGGGAAGTAATTCACCCCTCCACTTT; CDR3aa: CASSKTRGSNSPLHF
d_gene: -; abundance: -; j_gene: TRBJ1-5; v_gene: TRBV19; CDR3nt: TGTGCCAGTAGTAGCGGGACCGCGGAGGGGAATCAGCCCCAGCATTTT; CDR3aa: CASSSGTAEGNQPQHF
d_gene: TRBD2; abundance: -; j_gene: TRBJ2-1; v_gene: TRBV5-8; CDR3nt: TGTGCCAGCAGCCCCCTGGGGCTAGCGGGGGGACTATACAATGAGCAGTTCTTC; CDR3aa: CASSPLGLAGGLYNEQFF
d_gene: TRBD2; abundance: -; j_gene: TRBJ2-1; v_gene: TRBV9; CDR3nt: TGTGCCAGCAGCAGCCTCGGCGGGGGGACTAGCGGCTACAATGAGCAGTTCTTC; CDR3aa: CASSSLGGGTSGYNEQFF
d_gene: TRBD1; abundance: -; j_gene: TRBJ1-2; v_gene: TRBV24-1; CDR3nt: TGTGCCACCAGTCAAGACAGGGACTATGGCTACACCTTC; CDR3aa: CATSQDRDYGYTF
d_gene: -; abundance: -; j_gene: TRBJ1-5; v_gene: TRBV28; CDR3nt: TGTGCCAGCAGTTCGACTTGGGGAGGGAGGATTATTGGCAATCAGCCCCAGCATTTT; CDR3aa: CASSSTWGGRIIGNQPQHF
d_gene: TRBD1; abundance: -; j_gene: TRBJ1-1; v_gene: TRBV27; CDR3nt: TGTGCCAGCAGGGGGACAGGGGGCCCTCACACTGAAGCTTTCTTT; CDR3aa: CASRGTGGPHTEAFF
d_gene: TRBD1; abundance: -; j_gene: TRBJ1-6; v_gene: TRBV6-5; CDR3nt: TGTGCCAGCACTTCCCGGGGACAGGGGGACTCACCCCTCCACTTT; CDR3aa: CASTSRGQGDSPLHF
d_gene: TRBD1; abundance: -; j_gene: TRBJ1-2; v_gene: TRBV3-1/TRBV3-2; CDR3nt: TGTGCCAGCAGCTCCCTCCGGGACAGGGCGCGTAACTATGGCTACACCTTC; CDR3aa: CASSSLRDRARNYGYTF
d_gene: TRBD1; abundance: -; j_gene: TRBJ2-2; v_gene: TRBV19; CDR3nt: TGTGCCAGTAGGGCCAGGACAGGGGGGAACACCGGGGAGCTGTTTTTT; CDR3aa: CASRARTGGNTGELFF
d_gene: -; abundance: -; j_gene: TRBJ2-1; v_gene: TRBV27; CDR3nt: TGTGCCAGCAGTTTCGGCCAGGGAACGTACAATGAGCAGTTCTTC; CDR3aa: CASSFGQGTYNEQFF
d_gene: TRBD1; abundance: -; j_gene: TRBJ1-1; v_gene: TRBV6-5; CDR3nt: TGTGCCAGCAGAGAGACAGGGGAACCTTTCTTT; CDR3aa: CASRETGEPFF
d_gene: TRBD1; abundance: -; j_gene: TRBJ2-2; v_gene: TRBV9; CDR3nt: TGTGCCAGCAGCGTGAGACAGGGGGACGGGGAGCTGTTTTTT; CDR3aa: CASSVRQGDGELFF
d_gene: -; abundance: -; j_gene: TRBJ2-5; v_gene: TRBV6-2/TRBV6-3; CDR3nt: TGTGCCAGCAGTTACGAGTACCAAGAGACCCAGTACTTC; CDR3aa: CASSYEYQETQYF
d_gene: -; abundance: -; j_gene: TRBJ1-2; v_gene: TRBV5-5; CDR3nt: TGTGCCAGCAGCCAGGGACACGCACTTTATGGCTACACCTTC; CDR3aa: CASSQGHALYGYTF
d_gene: -; abundance: -; j_gene: TRBJ1-3; v_gene: TRBV6-5; CDR3nt: TGTGCCAGCAGAACAGGGAGAGTAATCGGAAACACCATATATTTT; CDR3aa: CASRTGRVIGNTIYF
d_gene: TRBD1; abundance: -; j_gene: TRBJ1-5; v_gene: TRBV6-5; CDR3nt: TGTGCCAGCAGCCCCGGGACAGGGGCTAATCAGCCCCAGCATTTT; CDR3aa: CASSPGTGANQPQHF
d_gene: TRBD1; abundance: -; j_gene: TRBJ2-1; v_gene: TRBV5-3; CDR3nt: TGTGCCAGAAGCTTGGTCGATAGACAGGGGGTCGATGAGCAGTTCTTC; CDR3aa: CARSLVDRQGVDEQFF
d_gene: -; abundance: -; j_gene: TRBJ1-1; v_gene: TRBV6-1; CDR3nt: TGTGCCAGCAGTGAAGGACAGCGAGAAGAAGCTTTCTTT; CDR3aa: CASSEGQREEAFF
d_gene: TRBD1; abundance: -; j_gene: TRBJ1-6; v_gene: TRBV5-1; CDR3nt: TGCGCCAGCAGCATACAGGGGTGGAATTCACCCCTCCACTTT; CDR3aa: CASSIQGWNSPLHF
d_gene: -; abundance: once; j_gene: TRBJ2-1; v_gene: TRBV12-3/TRBV12-4; CDR3nt: TGTGCCAGCAGTTCCCAGGTTAAGGAGCAGTTCTTC; CDR3aa: CASSSQVKEQFF
d_gene: -; abundance: once; j_gene: TRBJ1-1; v_gene: TRBV7-9; CDR3nt: TGTGCCAGCCTTCCAGGGAGGGGCGGGACCCGGTGGACTGAAGCTTTCTTT; CDR3aa: CASLPGRGGTRWTEAFF
d_gene: TRBD1; abundance: -; j_gene: TRBJ1-4; v_gene: TRBV3-1/TRBV3-2; CDR3nt: TGTGCCAGCAGCCAAGAAGTAGGACAGGGCCATGAAAAACTGTTTTTT; CDR3aa: CASSQEVGQGHEKLFF
d_gene: TRBD1; abundance: once; j_gene: TRBJ2-3; v_gene: TRBV6-4; CDR3nt: TGTGCCAGCAGTCCGGGACAGGGGGCGGCAGATACGCAGTATTTT; CDR3aa: CASSPGQGAADTQYF
d_gene: -; abundance: once; j_gene: TRBJ1-6; v_gene: TRBV12-2; CDR3nt: TGTGCAAGTCGTCTTTTTTCACCCCTCCACTTT; CDR3aa: CASRLFSPLHF
d_gene: -; abundance: -; j_gene: TRBJ1-2; v_gene: TRBV19; CDR3nt: TGTGCCAGTAGTATCGGGACACCCCCTAACTATGGCTACACCTTC; CDR3aa: CASSIGTPPNYGYTF
d_gene: -; abundance: -; j_gene: TRBJ2-3; v_gene: TRBV28; CDR3nt: TGTGCCAGCAGTTTATTAGGGGCAGATACGCAGTATTTT; CDR3aa: CASSLLGADTQYF
d_gene: -; abundance: -; j_gene: TRBJ2-7; v_gene: TRBV6-2/TRBV6-3; CDR3nt: TGTGCCAGCAGTAAACCCGAGACTAGCTCCTACGAGCAGTACTTC; CDR3aa: CASSKPETSSYEQYF